The present T cell receptor beta chain was sequenced within a study of blood T cell repertoires in COVID-19. The wider study: Samples representing acute and convalescent COVID-19 were sourced from the United States, Italy and Spain. The cDNA or gDNA used as material had been derived from T cells, B-cell-depleted T cells, or PBMCs.

CDR3 length: 13 residues. Between the trimmed V and J ends, which lost 0 bases and 6 bases, there was a span of 10 bases. The germline V gene encodes CDR1 SGHRS and CDR2 YFSETQ. Authors' processing steps: How many nucleated cells were present was estimated from reference gene primer amplification. Repertoires were generated with immunoSEQ multiplex PCR, while TCRdb's copy carries only in-frame clones and drops some. The V and J calls and the clone size are those of that table, but D and trimming were determined from the DNA. Of 200,000 or so clones in the sample, roughly 88% were seen once. This clone was found once.

What was sequenced was peripheral blood. The chain couples TRBV5-1 to TRBJ2-7; tentative D call: TRBD1 (5 bases). The source of this sequence is a human donor in a cohort sampled during active COVID-19. The CDR3 DNA sequence: TGCGCCAGCAGCTTGGGGGCGCAGGGCGAGCAGTACTTC. Translating it yields CASSLGAQGEQYF. Together with reference TRBV5-1 and TRBJ2-7, the CDR3 gives the full variable domain: KAGVTQTPRYLIKTRGQQVTLSCSPISGHRSVSWYQQTPGQGLQFLFEYFSETQRNKGNFPGRFSGRQFSNSRSEMNVSTLELGDSALYLCASSLGAQGEQYFGPGTRLTVT.